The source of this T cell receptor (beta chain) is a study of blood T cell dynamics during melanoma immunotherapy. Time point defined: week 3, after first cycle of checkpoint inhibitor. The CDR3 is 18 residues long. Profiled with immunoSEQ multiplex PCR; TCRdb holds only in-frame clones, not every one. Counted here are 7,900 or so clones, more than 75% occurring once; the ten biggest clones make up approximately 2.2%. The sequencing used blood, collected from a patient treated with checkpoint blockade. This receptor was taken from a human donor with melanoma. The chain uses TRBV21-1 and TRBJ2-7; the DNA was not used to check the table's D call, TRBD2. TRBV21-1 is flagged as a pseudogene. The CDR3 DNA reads TGTGCCAGCAGTCTAGGGACGGGACTAGCGGGAGAGGTCTACGAGCAGTACTTC. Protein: CASSLGTGLAGEVYEQYF.